This T cell receptor (beta chain) was found in a study of blood T cell repertoires in COVID-19. At the level of the study: There were acute and convalescent COVID-19 samples, and they came from the United States, Italy and Spain. Nucleic acid was either cDNA or gDNA, and it came from T cells, B-cell-depleted T cells, or PBMCs.

Germline V gene data show CDR1 as MNHNS and CDR2 as SASEGT. The CDR3 loop spans 13 amino acids. Trimming removed 2 bases from V and 10 bases from J, with 12 bases in between. Per the original methods: Reference gene primer amplification yielded estimated nucleated cell counts. TCRdb keeps only in-frame clones here, not all; method: immunoSEQ multiplex PCR. From that table come the V and J calls and clone size; the DNA was used to work out D and trimming. In the table there are around 140,000 clones, more than 75% of which are singletons. The sequencing input was peripheral blood. The TCR comes from a human donor with acute or convalescent COVID-19. The donor label of this sample is uncertain. This chain connects TRBV6-1 to TRBJ1-5; the D gene is possibly TRBD1 (6 bases). CDR3 coding DNA: TGTGCCAGCAGTGAAAACCAGGGACAACCCCAGCATTTT. It specifies CASSENQGQPQHF.